This is a list of T cell receptor beta chains from one sample in a study of shared clonotypes between healthy human individuals. Sequencing used immunoSEQ multiplex PCR; TCRdb keeps in-frame clones, though not all of them. The data show roughly 2 million clones, with about 94% seen just once and 0.85% to 1.2% held by the top ten. Sequencing was performed on naive CD8+ T cells sorted from blood. These receptors came from a man between 18 and 35 years old in good health. Both conserved end residues are part of each CDR3. D genes are given only for firm matches. Clone size is stated in some rows and not others, as once, few, many or a class when expanded.

V	D	J	size	CDR3	DNA
TRBV27	TRBD2	TRBJ2-7	once	CASSLGGAHEQYF	TGTGCCAGCAGTCTCGGGGGGGCCCACGAGCAGTACTTC
TRBV13	TRBD2	TRBJ2-2	.	CASSFASGGPGELFF	TGTGCCAGCAGCTTTGCTAGCGGCGGTCCCGGGGAGCTGTTTTTT
TRBV30	.	TRBJ1-2	.	CAWKGGPANYGYTF	TGTGCCTGGAAGGGTGGCCCTGCTAACTATGGCTACACCTTC
TRBV18	.	TRBJ2-7	.	CASLGGDRANSYEQYF	TGTGCCAGCCTCGGGGGGGACAGAGCTAACTCCTACGAGCAGTACTTC
TRBV18	.	TRBJ2-5	.	CASSPGTTETQYF	TGTGCCAGCTCACCAGGGACAACAGAGACCCAGTACTTC
TRBV21-1	.	TRBJ1-6	.	CASSPPSGRNQNSSYNSPLHF	TGTGCCAGCAGCCCCCCCTCGGGACGGAACCAAAATAGCTCCTATAATTCACCCCTCCACTTT
TRBV6-5	.	TRBJ1-1	once	CASSYVTGTMNTEAFF	TGTGCCAGCAGTTACGTTACAGGCACTATGAACACTGAAGCTTTCTTT
TRBV19	TRBD2	TRBJ2-1	.	CASRLAGGNEQFF	TGTGCCAGTAGGTTAGCGGGGGGAAATGAGCAGTTCTTC
TRBV4-3	.	TRBJ2-3	.	CASSQGVSGTETDTQYF	TGCGCCAGCAGCCAAGGAGTAAGTGGGACTGAGACAGATACGCAGTATTTT
TRBV27	.	TRBJ2-1	.	CASSLGPSYNEQFF	TGTGCCAGCAGTTTAGGGCCCTCCTACAATGAGCAGTTCTTC
TRBV7-8	TRBD2	TRBJ2-2	.	CASSSGLAGEFGTGELFF	TGTGCCAGCAGCTCAGGACTAGCGGGGGAGTTTGGCACCGGGGAGCTGTTTTTT
TRBV21-1	.	TRBJ2-1	.	CASSKPLKGRSRDLPTYNEQFF	TGTGCCAGCAGCAAACCTTTAAAAGGTAGGTCGAGGGATTTACCGACCTACAATGAGCAGTTCTTC
TRBV23-1	TRBD1	TRBJ1-5	once	CASSQSPLGGADQPQHF	TGCGCCAGCAGTCAATCCCCTCTAGGGGGCGCGGATCAGCCCCAGCATTTT
TRBV11-3	.	TRBJ2-7	.	CASSAKEVSPSEQYF	TGTGCCAGCAGCGCCAAGGAGGTCTCCCCCTCCGAGCAGTACTTC
TRBV19	.	TRBJ2-4	.	CASRGQPISKNIQYF	TGTGCCAGTAGAGGTCAGCCCATCTCCAAAAACATTCAGTACTTC
TRBV4-3	TRBD1	TRBJ1-2	.	CASSLHDRDLYGYTF	TGCGCCAGCAGCCTACACGACAGGGACCTCTATGGCTACACCTTC
TRBV5-6	.	TRBJ2-5	.	CASSHPMNMETQYF	TGTGCCAGCAGCCACCCTATGAATATGGAGACCCAGTACTTC
TRBV5-1	.	TRBJ2-1	.	CASSLYSVYNEQFF	TGCGCCAGCAGCTTGTACAGCGTATACAATGAGCAGTTCTTC
TRBV6-6	.	TRBJ2-1	.	CASMTVSSYNEQFF	TGTGCCAGCATGACGGTAAGCTCCTACAATGAGCAGTTCTTC
TRBV5-4	TRBD2	TRBJ2-7	.	CASSYSGRNEQYF	TGTGCCAGCAGCTATAGCGGGAGGAACGAGCAGTACTTC
TRBV6-1	TRBD1	TRBJ2-5	.	CASGDRGLEETQYF	TGTGCCAGCGGTGACAGGGGCCTCGAGGAGACCCAGTACTTC
TRBV4-3	.	TRBJ2-1	.	CASSQGTGLRNEQFF	TGCGCCAGCAGCCAAGGGACGGGACTCCGAAATGAGCAGTTCTTC
TRBV7-9	.	TRBJ2-7	.	CASSSHAYEQYF	TGTGCCAGCAGCTCACATGCGTACGAGCAGTACTTC
TRBV27	.	TRBJ2-7	.	CASSLLRGHEQYF	TGTGCCAGCAGTTTACTCCGGGGCCACGAGCAGTACTTC
TRBV27	.	TRBJ2-5	.	CASSLLPGRGWETQYF	TGTGCCAGCAGTTTATTACCGGGACGGGGTTGGGAGACCCAGTACTTC
TRBV4-1	TRBD1	TRBJ1-4	.	CASSQWTGGGEKLFF	TGCGCCAGCAGCCAATGGACAGGGGGAGGTGAAAAACTGTTTTTT
TRBV14	.	TRBJ2-1	.	CASSQESGRGSWQFF	TGTGCCAGCAGCCAAGAATCAGGGCGAGGAAGTTGGCAGTTCTTC
TRBV5-6	.	TRBJ2-1	once	CASSFGRFPQFNYNEQFF	TGTGCCAGCAGCTTCGGACGGTTCCCCCAATTTAACTACAATGAGCAGTTCTTC
TRBV7-3	.	TRBJ2-5	.	CASSFQGRGQETQYF	TGTGCCAGCAGCTTCCAGGGGAGGGGACAAGAGACCCAGTACTTC
TRBV10-1	.	TRBJ2-5	.	CASSDWGRETQYF	TGCGCCAGCAGTGACTGGGGAAGAGAGACCCAGTACTTC
TRBV4-3	.	TRBJ2-7	.	CASSQDYGTYEQYF	TGCGCCAGCAGCCAAGATTACGGCACCTACGAGCAGTACTTC
TRBV7-9	.	TRBJ1-5	.	CASSLGGFGDQPQHF	TGTGCCAGCAGCTTAGGGGGTTTTGGGGATCAGCCCCAGCATTTT
TRBV5-8	.	TRBJ1-6	.	CASSLRGVNSPLHF	TGTGCCAGCAGCTTGAGGGGGGTAAATTCACCCCTCCACTTT
TRBV15	.	TRBJ1-1	.	CATSSVAWGGPSDTEAFF	TGTGCCACCAGCAGTGTTGCTTGGGGGGGTCCATCGGACACTGAAGCTTTCTTT
TRBV27	.	TRBJ2-7	.	CASSSFPFLDVKEQYF	TGTGCCAGCAGTTCATTTCCATTCCTCGACGTTAAAGAGCAGTACTTC
TRBV7-9	.	TRBJ2-2	.	CASSPYGGTGELFF	TGTGCCAGCAGCCCCTATGGGGGGACCGGGGAGCTGTTTTTT
TRBV7-2	TRBD2	TRBJ2-7	.	CASSLSSGSVYEQYF	TGTGCCAGCAGCTTATCTAGCGGGAGTGTGTACGAGCAGTACTTC
TRBV13	.	TRBJ1-4	.	CASSLLGQGDEKLFF	TGTGCCAGCAGCTTATTAGGCCAGGGTGATGAAAAACTGTTTTTT
TRBV6-1	.	TRBJ1-6	.	CASSEAGGQLNSPLHF	TGTGCCAGCAGTGAAGCAGGGGGACAATTAAATTCACCCCTCCACTTT
TRBV29-1	.	TRBJ2-7	.	CSVESAAYEQYF	TGCAGCGTTGAGTCGGCAGCTTACGAGCAGTACTTC
TRBV10-2	.	TRBJ2-2	.	CASSDSGNTGELFF	TGCGCCAGCAGTGATAGCGGGAACACCGGGGAGCTGTTTTTT
TRBV9	TRBD1	TRBJ2-5	.	CASSGPPGTVQETQYF	TGTGCCAGCAGCGGTCCCCCCGGGACAGTACAAGAGACCCAGTACTTC
TRBV6-5	.	TRBJ2-5	.	CASSYLGNQYF	TGTGCCAGCAGCTACCTCGGGAACCAGTACTTC
TRBV19	.	TRBJ2-2	.	CASLDWQGLNTGELFF	TGTGCCAGCCTAGACTGGCAGGGGCTGAACACCGGGGAGCTGTTTTTT
TRBV15	.	TRBJ2-3	.	CATSRSGSTDTQYF	TGTGCCACCAGCAGGTCCGGTAGCACAGATACGCAGTATTTT
TRBV4-1	TRBD1	TRBJ2-5	.	CASRPGQGIAETQYF	TGCGCCAGCAGACCGGGACAGGGTATAGCAGAGACCCAGTACTTC
TRBV5-6	.	TRBJ1-4	once	CASGSRQGPEKLFF	TGTGCCAGCGGGTCCCGGCAGGGTCCTGAAAAACTGTTTTTT
TRBV4-1	.	TRBJ2-5	once	CASSQAASMETQYF	TGCGCCAGCAGCCAAGCAGCTAGCATGGAGACCCAGTACTTC
TRBV9	.	TRBJ2-3	.	CASSLSGSTTDTQYF	TGTGCCAGCAGCCTATCTGGTTCGACTACAGATACGCAGTATTTT
TRBV29-1	TRBD1	TRBJ1-5	.	CSVEISDRDRVNQPQHF	TGCAGCGTTGAAATTTCTGACCGGGACAGGGTGAATCAGCCCCAGCATTTT
TRBV21-1	.	TRBJ2-7	once	CASPCRPSREQYF	TGTGCCAGTCCGTGTCGGCCCTCTCGCGAGCAGTACTTC
TRBV11-2	.	TRBJ2-7	.	CASSLTLAEQYF	TGTGCCAGCAGCCTGACATTGGCCGAGCAGTACTTC
TRBV6-5	TRBD1	TRBJ1-5	.	CASSEQGSSPQHF	TGTGCCAGCAGTGAACAGGGGTCTAGCCCCCAGCATTTT
TRBV18	.	TRBJ2-7	.	CASSPSTGFVGYEQYF	TGTGCCAGCTCACCATCGACGGGATTCGTGGGATACGAGCAGTACTTC
TRBV12-5	.	TRBJ1-5	.	CASSETPKTGDQPQHF	TGTGCTAGTTCCGAGACGCCTAAGACGGGCGATCAGCCCCAGCATTTT
TRBV6-5	.	TRBJ2-7	many	CASSLVSFGDEQYF	TGTGCCAGCAGTCTTGTCTCCTTCGGCGACGAGCAGTACTTC
TRBV20-1	.	TRBJ2-7	.	CSARVGIEQYF	TGCAGTGCTAGAGTCGGGATCGAGCAGTACTTC
TRBV9	.	TRBJ2-7	.	CASSVEGETYEQYF	TGTGCCAGCAGCGTAGAAGGGGAAACCTACGAGCAGTACTTC